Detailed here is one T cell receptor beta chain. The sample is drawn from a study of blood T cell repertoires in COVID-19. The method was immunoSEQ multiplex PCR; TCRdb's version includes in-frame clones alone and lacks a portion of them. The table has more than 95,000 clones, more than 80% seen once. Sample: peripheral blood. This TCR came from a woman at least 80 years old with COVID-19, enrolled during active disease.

CDR3 sequence reads: CASSLLGAYEQFF. The CDR3 nucleotides are TGTGCCAGCAGTTTACTAGGGGCCTATGAGCAGTTCTTC. The rearrangement uses TRBV12-3 or TRBV12-4 and TRBJ2-1; a weak D match, TRBD1 (5 bases). Trimming cost V 2 bases and J 8 bases, with 10 bases left between them. The CDR3 extends over 13 amino acids.